Listed below are T cell receptor beta chains from one sample, sequenced in a study of blood T cell repertoires in COVID-19. Assay: immunoSEQ multiplex PCR; the TCRdb copy retains only in-frame clones and omits some. The repertoire has some 200,000 clones, roughly 88% of them found once; the top ten carry 1.4% to 1.5%. Sequencing was performed on peripheral blood. Source of these receptors: a young man with active or convalescent COVID-19. The CDR3 runs from the conserved cysteine through the conserved F or W. A D gene is named only where the DNA matches it firmly. Size tells how often a clone was seen (once, few, many) or the class of an expanded clone, and some rows leave it out.

TRBV10-2	TRBJ1-1	NA	NA	13	TGCGCCAGCAGTGAAAACCAGGGGACTGAAGCTTTCTTT	CASSENQGTEAFF
TRBV3-1/TRBV3-2	TRBJ2-5	NA	TRBD1	17	TGTGCCAGCCAACGAGATTTCCGGACAGGGCGGCAAGAGACCCAGTACTTC	CASQRDFRTGRQETQYF
TRBV15	TRBJ1-5	NA	NA	16	TGTGCCACCAGCAGAGAAGGGGCTGGGCCCAATCAGCCCCAGCATTTT	CATSREGAGPNQPQHF
TRBV5-5	TRBJ1-1	NA	NA	13	TGTGCCAGCGGCAAGGGACAAATCACTGAAGCTTTCTTT	CASGKGQITEAFF
TRBV4-2	TRBJ2-1	NA	NA	16	TGTGCCAGCAGCCTAGGAGGGGGGAGGGGCTACAATGAGCAGTTCTTC	CASSLGGGRGYNEQFF
TRBV5-1	TRBJ2-2	NA	TRBD2	15	TGCGCCAGCAGCTTACTAGCGGGAGTTGCCGGGGAGCTGTTTTTT	CASSLLAGVAGELFF
TRBV18	TRBJ2-2	NA	NA	14	TGTGCCAGCTCACCGCAGTTAAGCACCGGGGAGCTGTTTTTT	CASSPQLSTGELFF
TRBV30	TRBJ2-6	NA	NA	17	TGTGCCTGTGGACCCCAGACATCTCCCGCCGGGGCCAACGTCCTGACTTTC	CACGPQTSPAGANVLTF
TRBV30	TRBJ1-2	NA	NA	14	TGTGCCTGGCGTCAGGCAAGCACTAACTATGGCTACACCTTC	CAWRQASTNYGYTF
TRBV4-2	TRBJ2-1	NA	NA	17	TGTGCCAGCAGCCATGGCTCGGGCGGGATGGTCTACAATGAGCAGTTCTTC	CASSHGSGGMVYNEQFF
TRBV5-1	TRBJ1-4	NA	NA	14	TGCGCCAGCAGCTCGAACTTTTTTAATGAAAAACTGTTTTTT	CASSSNFFNEKLFF
TRBV13	TRBJ2-3	NA	TRBD1	13	TGTGCCAGCAGCCGGACAGGGGCGGATACGCAGTATTTT	CASSRTGADTQYF
TRBV24-1	TRBJ2-1	NA	TRBD1	16	TGTGCCACCAGTGAGTCCGGGACAGGGGTCCCCAATGAGCAGTTCTTC	CATSESGTGVPNEQFF
TRBV7-9	TRBJ2-1	NA	NA	16	TGTGCCAGCAGCTCCTCACAGGGTCGCTCCTACAATGAGCAGTTCTTC	CASSSSQGRSYNEQFF
TRBV19	TRBJ2-1	once	TRBD1	14	TGTGCCACGGGGGGACAGGGATCGAACAATGAGCAGTTCTTC	CATGGQGSNNEQFF
TRBV30	TRBJ1-5	NA	NA	13	TGTGCCTGGGGTCCAGGAAACAATCAGCCCCAGCATTTT	CAWGPGNNQPQHF
TRBV6-5	TRBJ2-5	NA	TRBD2	15	TGTGCCAGCAGTCTGACTAGCGGGAGGCAAGAGACCCAGTACTTC	CASSLTSGRQETQYF
TRBV9	TRBJ1-1	NA	NA	13	TGTGCCAGCAGCGTAGGGCCCGGGTCTGAAGCTTTCTTT	CASSVGPGSEAFF
TRBV7-6	TRBJ1-2	NA	NA	17	TGTGCCAGCAGCTCTCAGCCAGCAGGCCTGGGGGCCTATGGCTACACCTTC	CASSSQPAGLGAYGYTF
TRBV28	TRBJ1-4	few	TRBD1	15	TGTGCCAGCAGCCCCGCCGACAGGGGGAATGAAAAACTGTTTTTT	CASSPADRGNEKLFF
TRBV30	TRBJ2-7	NA	TRBD1	11	TGTGCCTGTCGACAGGGCTACGAGCAGTACTTC	CACRQGYEQYF
TRBV18	TRBJ2-3	NA	TRBD2	15	TGTGCCAGCTCACCAGCGGCGGGAGTTGGCGATACGCAGTATTTT	CASSPAAGVGDTQYF
TRBV10-1	TRBJ2-2	NA	NA	14	TGCGCCAGCAGTGAACTAGCAGGCACCGGGGAGCTGTTTTTT	CASSELAGTGELFF
TRBV18	TRBJ2-1	NA	NA	17	TGTGCCAGTTCACCAGCGTCTACAGCGGGCTCTGACAATGAGCAGTTCTTC	CASSPASTAGSDNEQFF
TRBV21-1	TRBJ2-2	NA	NA	20	TGTGCCAGCAGCAGGCCACCGGGGACTAGCGGGTCGGTAGGCACCGGGGAGCTGTTTTTT	CASSRPPGTSGSVGTGELFF
TRBV27	TRBJ2-7	NA	TRBD2	13	TGTGCCAGCAGTGGGGGAGGGCGGGGCGAGCAGTACTTC	CASSGGGRGEQYF
TRBV4-3	TRBJ2-1	NA	TRBD2	16	TGCGCCAGCAGCCAAGATTTGGGTACTAGCGGGGCGGGGCAGTTCTTC	CASSQDLGTSGAGQFF
TRBV30	TRBJ1-6	NA	TRBD1	15	TGTGCCTGGAGTGCCCGCAGGGGGTGGGATTCACCCCTCCACTTT	CAWSARRGWDSPLHF
TRBV7-2	TRBJ1-6	NA	TRBD1	15	TGTGCCAGCAGCTCCTCACAGGGGTTTAATTCACCCCTCCACTTT	CASSSSQGFNSPLHF
TRBV19	TRBJ1-1	NA	NA	15	TGTGCCAGTAGTATTTCATTACAGGTGAACACTGAAGCTTTCTTT	CASSISLQVNTEAFF
TRBV14	TRBJ2-7	NA	NA	12	TGTGCCAGCAGCGCCGGGAACTACGAGCAGTACTTC	CASSAGNYEQYF
TRBV29-1	TRBJ1-4	NA	TRBD1	13	TGCAGCGTTAGGGACAGCCCTAATGAAAAACTGTTTTTT	CSVRDSPNEKLFF
TRBV20-1	TRBJ2-1	NA	NA	11	TGCAGTCCAATAACTACCCATGAGCAGTTCTTC	CSPITTHEQFF
TRBV7-9	TRBJ1-1	NA	TRBD1	16	TGTGCCAGCAGGGTCGGGACAGGGTCGGTCGGCACTGAAGCTTTCTTT	CASRVGTGSVGTEAFF
TRBV10-3	TRBJ1-2	NA	NA	14	TGTGCCATCAGTGAGTCGGCAGGGAACTATGGCTACACCTTC	CAISESAGNYGYTF
TRBV6-6	TRBJ2-7	NA	TRBD2	19	TGTGCCAGCAGTCGCCAAACGACCGGGACTAGTTTCCCACGGTACGAGCAGTACTTC	CASSRQTTGTSFPRYEQYF
TRBV19	TRBJ1-5	NA	TRBD1	15	TGTGCCAGTAGAACACAGGGGGCCGGCAATCAGCCCCAGCATTTT	CASRTQGAGNQPQHF
TRBV5-4	TRBJ1-6	NA	TRBD1	19	TGTGCCAGCAGCTTTCGGGACCCGGGACAGAGCTCCTATAATTCACCCCTCCACTTT	CASSFRDPGQSSYNSPLHF
TRBV10-2	TRBJ1-3	NA	NA	15	TGCGCCAGCAGGCCCGGGGGTCCTTCTGGAAACACCATATATTTT	CASRPGGPSGNTIYF
TRBV7-6	TRBJ2-6	NA	NA	15	TGTGCCAGCAGCCGGACATCCTCTGGGGCCAACGTCCTGACTTTC	CASSRTSSGANVLTF
TRBV27	TRBJ2-7	NA	NA	14	TGTGCCAGCAGCTTTCAGGGTCCCAGCTACGAGCAGTACTTC	CASSFQGPSYEQYF
TRBV5-1	TRBJ2-7	NA	NA	13	TGCGCCAGCAGCTTGTCGGGGATCGACGAGCAGTACTTC	CASSLSGIDEQYF
TRBV29-1	TRBJ2-7	NA	NA	15	TGCAGCGTTGAAGATACATCGGACACGAACTACGAGCAGTACTTC	CSVEDTSDTNYEQYF
TRBV7-8	TRBJ2-3	NA	TRBD1	14	TGTGCCAGCAGCTTGGGACAGAACACAGATACGCAGTATTTT	CASSLGQNTDTQYF
TRBV5-4	TRBJ2-5	NA	TRBD2	15	TGTGCCAGCAGCCCAGGGACTAGCGGACAAGAGACCCAGTACTTC	CASSPGTSGQETQYF
TRBV10-1	TRBJ2-7	once	NA	13	TGCGCCAGCAGTGAGTCGGGGGCATACGAGCAGTACTTC	CASSESGAYEQYF
TRBV28	TRBJ2-5	once	NA	15	TGTGCCAGCAGTATTAGCGGAGGATTCCAGGAGACCCAGTACTTC	CASSISGGFQETQYF
TRBV9	TRBJ2-7	once	NA	15	TGTGCCAGCAGCGCCCATCTAGGTATCGCCTACGAGCAGTACTTC	CASSAHLGIAYEQYF
TRBV28	TRBJ1-4	NA	TRBD1	16	TGTGCCAGCCATGCCCTTAACAGGGGGTCTAATGAAAAACTGTTTTTT	CASHALNRGSNEKLFF
TRBV27	TRBJ2-5	NA	NA	13	TGTGCCAGCAGTTATTCAGGGGGGGAGACCCAGTACTTC	CASSYSGGETQYF
TRBV18	TRBJ2-1	NA	TRBD2	18	TGTGCCAGCTCACGGTCTAGCGGGAGTTCGGTTCCCTACAATGAGCAGTTCTTC	CASSRSSGSSVPYNEQFF
TRBV10-3	TRBJ1-5	once	NA	13	TGTGCCATCAAAGGACAGCCTAATCAGCCCCAGCATTTT	CAIKGQPNQPQHF
TRBV7-2	TRBJ1-2	NA	NA	14	TGTGCCAGCAGCTTTGGACAGTCGGTTTTCGGCTACACCTTC	CASSFGQSVFGYTF
TRBV5-1	TRBJ1-2	few	NA	13	TGCGCCAGCAGCACGGGGGGCACCTATGGCTACACCTTC	CASSTGGTYGYTF
TRBV5-1	TRBJ2-3	NA	NA	14	TGCGCCAGCAGCTTGGAACAGAGCACAGATACGCAGTATTTT	CASSLEQSTDTQYF
TRBV5-1	TRBJ1-2	NA	TRBD1	15	TGCGCCAGCAGTCGGGACAGGGGGCATAACTATGGCTACACCTTC	CASSRDRGHNYGYTF
TRBV10-2	TRBJ2-2	few	TRBD1	16	TGCGCCAGCAGCGAGGACAGGTTCTCGAACACCGGGGAGCTGTTTTTT	CASSEDRFSNTGELFF